The 19 T cell receptor beta chains reported below all come from one sample, sequenced in a study of breast tumors, draining lymph nodes, adjacent tissues. Using its own MiXCR run on the multiplex PCR reads, TCRdb lists one record per CDR3 protein. The data hold 130,000 or so distinct CDR3 sequences, with under 25% observed a single time. Axillary draining lymph nodes of breast cancer patients supplied the node samples. Sequenced material: axillary lymph node tissue. These receptors came from a female donor with breast cancer. Some clones in this sample may be carry-over from other donors' samples.

This clonotype was detected ten times or more. The rearrangement links TRBV30 to TRBJ1-2, with D possibly TRBD1 on 5 matching bases. Trimming removed 4 bases at V and 2 bases at J, with 17 bases between. The CDR3 loop spans 15 amino acids. Germline-derived CDR1 and CDR2 are GTSNPN and SVGIG (reference sequence). CDR3 nucleotide sequence: TGTGCCTGGATCCAGGGACCTCTCTCGAACTATGGCTACACCTTC. Protein: CAWIQGPLSNYGYTF.

In its sample, this clonotype was seen many times. The rearrangement links TRBV6-1 to TRBJ2-6, with D possibly TRBD1 on 5 matching bases. The CDR3 length is 17 residues. V was pared by 4 bases and J by 1 base, with 14 bases between. The germline V gene has CDR1 MNHNS and CDR2 SASEGT. The CDR3 DNA sequence: TGTGCCAGCAGTGTGGCAGGGTTTAGTTCTGGGGCCAACGTCCTGACTTTC. Amino acids: CASSVAGFSSGANVLTF.

This clonotype was observed many times. This rearrangement joins TRBV5-1 to TRBJ2-7; 10 nucleotides match TRBD1. V lost 0 bases, J lost 5 bases, and 8 bases stayed unmatched. The CDR3 has 16 residues. Per germline, CDR1 SGHRS and CDR2 YFSETQ. CDR3 coding DNA: TGCGCCAGCAGCTTGGAGGCGGACAGGGGGTTCGACGAGCAGTACTTC. Translated, it gives CASSLEADRGFDEQYF. Full variable domain (missing parts from reference TRBV5-1 and TRBJ2-7): KAGVTQTPRYLIKTRGQQVTLSCSPISGHRSVSWYQQTPGQGLQFLFEYFSETQRNKGNFPGRFSGRQFSNSRSEMNVSTLELGDSALYLCASSLEADRGFDEQYFGPGTRLTVT.

The rearrangement joins TRBV9 to TRBJ2-3, with 9 bases fitting TRBD1. The CDR3 loop spans 15 amino acids. Germline assignment: CDR1 SGDLS and CDR2 YYNGEE. V was clipped by 4 bases and J by 3 bases; unmatched bases: 6. The CDR3 nucleotides read TGTGCCAGCAGCTCAACAGGGGGCCTAACAGATACGCAGTATTTT. This gives the protein CASSSTGGLTDTQYF.

This clonotype was observed many times. V is TRBV9 and J is TRBJ2-7, with TRBD2 identical over 10 bases. The CDR3 has 16 amino acids. CDR1 and CDR2 from the germline V gene are SGDLS and YYNGEE. V was pared by 3 bases and J by 6 bases, with 12 bases of the junction left unmatched. DNA of the CDR3: TGTGCCAGCAGCGCTGATAGGCTAGCGGGAGTGGGCGAGCAGTACTTC. Translation gives CASSADRLAGVGEQYF.

As concerns this clonotype: A much larger clone differs by one base, so this may be a read error. The chain couples TRBV20-1 to TRBJ2-5, with TRBD2 matching over 12 bases. V trimming: 5 bases; J trimming: 3 bases; junction bases outside the gene matches: 4. Germline CDR1 and CDR2: DFQATT and SNEGSKA (reference sequence). There are 14 residues in the CDR3. CDR3 DNA sequence: TGCAGTGCTGCCAGACTAGCGGGAGAAGAGACCCAGTACTTC. It codes for CSAARLAGEETQYF.

This clonotype occurred many times. The CDR3 region has the DNA TGCAGTGCTAGGATGGCGGGAGAGAGCACAGATACGCAGTATTTT. This sequence encodes CSARMAGESTDTQYF. V and J are TRBV20-1 and TRBJ2-3; 7 bases are a match to TRBD2. This CDR3 has 15 amino acids. The V gene's germline CDR1 is DFQATT and CDR2 SNEGSKA (reference sequence). Trimming cost V 3 bases and J 0 bases; bases outside gene matches: 6.

This clonotype was counted many times. The chain recombines TRBV15 with TRBJ2-6; tentative D call: TRBD1 (5 bases). The CDR3 is 15 amino acids. V was cut by 0 bases and J by 3 bases, with 6 bases left in between. In germline, CDR1 is LNHNV, CDR2 YYDKDF (reference sequence). The CDR3 is CATSRDQGGANVLTF. The CDR3 region has the DNA TGTGCCACCAGCAGAGATCAGGGTGGGGCCAACGTCCTGACTTTC.

This clonotype appeared many times. This sequence joins TRBV5-1 and TRBJ2-3; TRBD2 is a possible D gene (6 bases). The V end was cut by 0 bases, the J end by 6 bases, with 17 bases between. CDR3 length: 16 amino acids. Germline values: CDR1 SGHRS, CDR2 YFSETQ. CDR3 coding DNA: TGCGCCAGCAGCTTGGGGAGGTTCCGGGAGTCCGATACGCAGTATTTT. This sequence encodes CASSLGRFRESDTQYF.

There are many counts of this clonotype. V and J are TRBV7-6 and TRBJ2-5; 12 bases map to TRBD2. The CDR3 contains 16 residues. Germline assignment: CDR1 SGHVS and CDR2 FNYEAQ. V lost 5 bases and J lost 1; bases outside the gene matches: 5. CDR3 in amino acids: CASSPTGLAGQETQYF. The CDR3 DNA reads as TGTGCCAGCAGCCCCACGGGACTAGCGGGCCAAGAGACCCAGTACTTC.

Many counts were recorded for this clonotype. The rearrangement links TRBV7-2 to TRBJ1-3; D gene ambiguous. CDR1 SGHTA and CDR2 FQGNSA come from the germline V gene. V dropped 5 bases and J dropped 1 base, with 12 bases sitting between them. The CDR3 totals 15 residues. CDR3 nucleotides: TGTGCCAGCAGCCACGACAACGGTTCTGGAAACACCATATATTTT. Protein sequence: CASSHDNGSGNTIYF.

The chain has TRBV20-1 and TRBJ2-7, with 7 bases fitting TRBD1. CDR1 and CDR2 (germline): DFQATT, SNEGSKA (reference sequence). CDR3 length: 12 residues. The CDR3 spells CSLKAGGGEQYF. As DNA, the CDR3 is TGCAGCCTTAAGGCAGGGGGTGGCGAGCAGTACTTC.

The V call is TRBV7-2, the J call TRBJ2-7; 7 nucleotides line up with TRBD1. Per germline, CDR1 SGHTA and CDR2 FQGNSA. The CDR3 is 15 amino acids. Trimming removed 5 bases from V and 3 bases from J; junction bases left unmatched: 10. CDR3 sequence (DNA): TGTGCCAGCAGCGTAGACAGGGTTAGAGTCTACGAGCAGTACTTC. Protein product: CASSVDRVRVYEQYF.

This clonotype was picked up many times. V usage is TRBV5-1 and J usage is TRBJ2-3; 8 nucleotides match TRBD1. The CDR3 length is 15 residues. Trimming at V came to 2 bases and at J to 4 bases, leaving 6 bases not matched to a gene. Germline lookup yields CDR1 SGHRS and CDR2 YFSETQ. CDR3 coding DNA: TGCGCCAGCAGCTTAGAACAGGGGGAGGCAGATACGCAGTATTTT. Its protein product is CASSLEQGEADTQYF.

This clonotype was seen ten or more times. The rearrangement links TRBV6-2 or TRBV6-3 to TRBJ2-7; possibly TRBD2 for D (6 bases). Trimming shortened V by 10 bases and J by 0 bases, and 19 bases separated the two germline ends. Germline values: CDR1 MNHEY, CDR2 SVGEGT. The CDR3 contains 15 residues. CDR3 protein: CATHQIGGSSYEQYF. The CDR3 DNA sequence: TGTGCCACTCACCAGATCGGGGGAAGCTCCTACGAGCAGTACTTC.

This clonotype was seen many times. This chain connects TRBV30 to TRBJ1-6; 8 nucleotides line up with TRBD1. V shed 5 bases, J shed 7 bases, and the junction held 4 bases outside the gene matches. Germline V CDR1 and CDR2: GTSNPN, SVGIG (reference sequence). The CDR3 consists of 13 residues. CDR3 DNA sequence: TGTGCCTGGGGACAGGGCTGGAATTCACCCCTCCACTTT. This encodes CAWGQGWNSPLHF.

The chain carries TRBV6-5 and TRBJ2-2, with D perhaps given as TRBD1 or TRBD2 (5 bases each). Between the trimmed V and J ends, which lost 5 bases and 0 bases, there was a span of 13 bases. Looked up from germline, CDR1 is MNHEY and CDR2 is SVGAGI. CDR3 length: 16 residues. The CDR3 nucleotides are TGTGCCAGCAGTCCTCCGGGACGGACGAACACCGGGGAGCTGTTTTTT. Protein sequence: CASSPPGRTNTGELFF.

This clonotype has only a few counts. This may arise from a read error, as a much more abundant clone is one base away. The chain employs TRBV4-1 and TRBJ2-1; TRBD2 matches 11 bases. Germline V gene data show CDR1 as MGHRA and CDR2 as YSYEKL. The CDR3 extends over 17 amino acids. CDR3: CASSQGVAGGPYNEQLF. In DNA, the CDR3 is TGCGCCAGCAGCCAAGGCGTAGCGGGAGGGCCGTACAATGAGCAGCTCTTC.

With regard to this clonotype: A much more abundant neighbour one base away suggests this may be a read error. This chain connects TRBV28 to TRBJ1-2, with D unclear. In germline, CDR1 is MDHEN, CDR2 SYDVKM. The CDR3 is 19 residues long. In DNA, the CDR3 is TGTGCCAGCAGTTTATGGGCCTTTCGAATGAGAGGCAGAGGCTATGGCTACCCCTTC. This codes for CASSLWAFRMRGRGYGYPF.